This TCR beta chain comes out of a study of T cell repertoires in cytomegalovirus infection. Overall study: CMV infection together with matching HLA type was indicated by public TCR beta signatures. Broader study findings: Cumulative frequency (of public TCR beta family members) identified carriers of CMV plus the relevant HLA. HLA-C-restricted CMV clonotypes gave the most frequent clonotype in two of eight donors.

Each CDR3 protein is one row after TCRdb ran MiXCR on the reads. The table has approximately 500,000 distinct CDR3 sequences, more than 15% seen once. The CDR3 loop spans 15 amino acids. Germline V gives CDR1 MGHRA, CDR2 YSYEKL. Trimming removed 1 base at V and 1 base at J, with 10 bases between. This clonotype was detected ten times or more. Its antigen is not known. This TCR derives from a human donor in good health (CMV status not recorded). Some clones in this sample may be carry-over from other donors' samples. Material for sequencing was CD8+ T cells from PBMCs. J is TRBJ1-1 and V is TRBV4-1; no firm D call. CDR3 sequence: CASSQGVTRNTEAFF. For the CDR3, the DNA is TGCGCCAGCAGCCAAGGAGTCACTCGGAACACTGAAGCTTTCTTT.